This T cell receptor (beta chain) was recovered during a study of T-cell reconstitution after alpha-beta-depleted transplantation in children. Unique molecular identifiers tagged the TCRbeta library. TCRdb analysed the PCR reads with MiXCR anew, one entry per CDR3 protein. The table has more than 20,000 distinct CDR3 sequences, around 9.9% seen once. Trimming took 6 bases from V and 5 from J, leaving 14 bases between them. Germline V CDR1 and CDR2: DFQATT, SNEGSKA (reference sequence). The CDR3 has 13 amino acids. This clonotype showed up many times. The receptor comes from a human donor who donated a stem cell graft to a child with chronic granulomatous disease. The specimen was PBMCs from the stem cell graft donor, collected from the stem cell graft. The J gene is TRBJ2-1, the V gene TRBV20-1; maybe TRBD1 (5 bases). For the CDR3, the DNA is TGCAGTGCAAGGACAAGAAAAAACAATGAGCAGTTCTTC. Amino acids: CSARTRKNNEQFF.